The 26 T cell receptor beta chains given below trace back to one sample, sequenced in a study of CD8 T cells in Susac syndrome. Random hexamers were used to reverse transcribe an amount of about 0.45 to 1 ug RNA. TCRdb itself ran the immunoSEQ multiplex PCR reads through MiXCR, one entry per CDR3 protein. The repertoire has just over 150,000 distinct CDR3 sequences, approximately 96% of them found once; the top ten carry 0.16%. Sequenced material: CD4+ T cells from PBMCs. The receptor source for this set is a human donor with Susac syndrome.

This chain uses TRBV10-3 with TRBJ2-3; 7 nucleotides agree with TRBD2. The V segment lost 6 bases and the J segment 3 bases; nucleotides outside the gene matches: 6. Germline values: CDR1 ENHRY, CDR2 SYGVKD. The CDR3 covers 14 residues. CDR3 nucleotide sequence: TGTGCCATCAGCCGGGGAGGGGATACAGATACGCAGTATTTT. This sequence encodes CAISRGGDTDTQYF.

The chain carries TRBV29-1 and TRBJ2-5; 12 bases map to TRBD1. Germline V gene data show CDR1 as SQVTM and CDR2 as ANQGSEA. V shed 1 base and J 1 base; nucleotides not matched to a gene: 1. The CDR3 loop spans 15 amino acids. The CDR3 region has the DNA TGCAGCGTTGAAGGGGACAGGGGGCTCCAAGAGACCCAGTACTTC. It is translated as CSVEGDRGLQETQYF.

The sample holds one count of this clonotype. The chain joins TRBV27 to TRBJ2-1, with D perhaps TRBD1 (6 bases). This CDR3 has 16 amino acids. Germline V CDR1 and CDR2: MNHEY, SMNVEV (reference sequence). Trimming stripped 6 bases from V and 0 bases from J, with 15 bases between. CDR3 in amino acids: CASRAKTGISYNEQFF. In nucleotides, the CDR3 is TGTGCCAGCAGAGCAAAAACAGGGATCTCCTACAATGAGCAGTTCTTC.

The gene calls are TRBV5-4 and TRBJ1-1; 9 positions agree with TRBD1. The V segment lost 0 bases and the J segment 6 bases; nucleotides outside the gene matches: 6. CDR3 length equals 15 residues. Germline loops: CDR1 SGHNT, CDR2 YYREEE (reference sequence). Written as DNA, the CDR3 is TGTGCCAGCAGCTTGGACCTACAGGGGGCATCTGAAGCTTTCTTT. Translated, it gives CASSLDLQGASEAFF.

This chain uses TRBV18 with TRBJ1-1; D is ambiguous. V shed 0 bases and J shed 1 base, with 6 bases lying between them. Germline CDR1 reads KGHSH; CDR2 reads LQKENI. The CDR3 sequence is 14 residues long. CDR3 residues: CASSPPVKNTEAFF. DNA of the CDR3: TGTGCCAGCTCACCACCGGTGAAGAACACTGAAGCTTTCTTT.

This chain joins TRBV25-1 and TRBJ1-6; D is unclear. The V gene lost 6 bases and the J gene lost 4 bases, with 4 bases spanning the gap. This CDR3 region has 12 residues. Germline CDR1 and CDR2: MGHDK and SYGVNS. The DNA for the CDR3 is TGTGCCAGCAGGGATTATAATTCACCCCTCCACTTT. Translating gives CASRDYNSPLHF.

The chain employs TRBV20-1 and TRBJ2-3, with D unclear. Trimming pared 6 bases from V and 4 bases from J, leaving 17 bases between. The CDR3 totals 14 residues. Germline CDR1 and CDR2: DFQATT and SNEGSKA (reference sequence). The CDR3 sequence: CSAGRSSGSDTQYF. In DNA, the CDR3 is TGCAGTGCAGGACGCTCGTCTGGGTCAGATACGCAGTATTTT.

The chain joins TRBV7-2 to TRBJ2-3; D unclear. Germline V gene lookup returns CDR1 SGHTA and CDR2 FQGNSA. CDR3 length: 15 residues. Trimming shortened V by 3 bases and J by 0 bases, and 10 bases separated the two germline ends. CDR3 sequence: CASSFGIRSTDTQYF. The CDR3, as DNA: TGTGCCAGCAGCTTTGGAATCCGGAGCACAGATACGCAGTATTTT.

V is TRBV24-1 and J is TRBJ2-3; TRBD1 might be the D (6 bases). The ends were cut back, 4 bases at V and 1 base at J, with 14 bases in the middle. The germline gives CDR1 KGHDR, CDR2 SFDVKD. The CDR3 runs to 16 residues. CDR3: CATSDPARQGTDTQYF. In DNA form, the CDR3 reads TGTGCCACCAGTGACCCCGCCCGACAGGGCACAGATACGCAGTATTTT.

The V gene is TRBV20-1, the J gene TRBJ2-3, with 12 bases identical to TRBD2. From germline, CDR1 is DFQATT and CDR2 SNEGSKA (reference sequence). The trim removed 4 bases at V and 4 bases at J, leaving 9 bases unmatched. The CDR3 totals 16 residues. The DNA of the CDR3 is TGCAGTGCTACCCTCTGGGCTAGCGGGGGGGCAGATACGCAGTATTTT. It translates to CSATLWASGGADTQYF.

The CDR3 region is CASSRQKTYGYTF. As DNA, the CDR3 is TGTGCCAGTAGTAGACAGAAGACCTATGGCTACACCTTC. The chain is built from TRBV19 and TRBJ1-2, with a tentative D call TRBD1 (5 bases). Trimming took 4 bases from V and 4 from J, leaving 10 bases between them. Germline loops: CDR1 LNHDA, CDR2 SQIVND (reference sequence). The CDR3 totals 13 residues.

The CDR3 DNA reads TGTGCCAGCAGTGCACTAGCAGGGGGCCGGAATTCACCCCTCCACTTT. It specifies CASSALAGGRNSPLHF. V usage is TRBV6-1 and J usage is TRBJ1-6, with 8 bases matching TRBD1. Looked up from germline, CDR1 is MNHNS and CDR2 is SASEGT. The CDR3 loop spans 16 amino acids. V gave up 4 bases and J gave up 7 bases; unmatched junction bases: 9.

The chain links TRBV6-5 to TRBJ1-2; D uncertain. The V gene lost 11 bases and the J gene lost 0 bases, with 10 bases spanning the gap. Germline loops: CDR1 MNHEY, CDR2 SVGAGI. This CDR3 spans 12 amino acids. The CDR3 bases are TGTGCCGCCGTCGGGGCTAACTATGGCTACACCTTC. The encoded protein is CAAVGANYGYTF.

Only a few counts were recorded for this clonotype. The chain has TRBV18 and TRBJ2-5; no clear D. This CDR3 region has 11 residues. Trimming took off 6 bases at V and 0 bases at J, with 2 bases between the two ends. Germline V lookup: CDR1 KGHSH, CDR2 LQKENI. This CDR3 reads CASSNQETQYF. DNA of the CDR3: TGTGCCAGCTCGAACCAAGAGACCCAGTACTTC.

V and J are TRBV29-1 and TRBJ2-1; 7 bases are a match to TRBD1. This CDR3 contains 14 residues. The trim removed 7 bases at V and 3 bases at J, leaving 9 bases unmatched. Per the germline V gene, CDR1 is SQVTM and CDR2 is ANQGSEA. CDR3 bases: TGCAGCGCCGTACCACAGGGGCACTACAATGAGCAGTTCTTC. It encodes CSAVPQGHYNEQFF.

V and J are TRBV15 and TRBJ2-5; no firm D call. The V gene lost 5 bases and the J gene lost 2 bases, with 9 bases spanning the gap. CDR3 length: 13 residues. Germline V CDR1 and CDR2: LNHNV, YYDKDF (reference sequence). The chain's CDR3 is CATSSRAQETQYF. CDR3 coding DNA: TGTGCCACCAGCTCTAGGGCTCAAGAGACCCAGTACTTC.

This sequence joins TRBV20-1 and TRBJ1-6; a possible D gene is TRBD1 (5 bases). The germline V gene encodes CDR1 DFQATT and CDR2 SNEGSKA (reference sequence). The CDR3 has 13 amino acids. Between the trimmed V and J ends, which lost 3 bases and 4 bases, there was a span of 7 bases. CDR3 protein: CSASPGYNSPLHF. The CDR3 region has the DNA TGCAGTGCTAGTCCAGGGTATAATTCACCCCTCCACTTT.

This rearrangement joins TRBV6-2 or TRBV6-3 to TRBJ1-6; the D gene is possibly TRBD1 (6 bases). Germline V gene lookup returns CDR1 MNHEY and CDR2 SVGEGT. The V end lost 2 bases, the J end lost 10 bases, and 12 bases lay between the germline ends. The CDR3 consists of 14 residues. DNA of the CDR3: TGTGCCAGCAGTTACGACAGGACGGTGTCACCCCTCCACTTT. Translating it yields CASSYDRTVSPLHF.

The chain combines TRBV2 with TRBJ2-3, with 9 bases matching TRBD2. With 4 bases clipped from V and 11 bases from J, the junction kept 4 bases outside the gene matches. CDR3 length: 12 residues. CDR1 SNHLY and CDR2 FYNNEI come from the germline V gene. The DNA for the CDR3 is TGTGCCAGCAGTGCGTTAGCGGGGGAGCAGTATTTT. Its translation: CASSALAGEQYF. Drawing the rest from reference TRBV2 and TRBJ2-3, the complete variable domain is EPEVTQTPSHQVTQMGQEVILRCVPISNHLYFYWYRQILGQKVEFLVSFYNNEISEKSEIFDDQFSVERPDGSNFTLKIRSTKLEDSAMYFCASSALAGEQYFGPGTRLTVL.

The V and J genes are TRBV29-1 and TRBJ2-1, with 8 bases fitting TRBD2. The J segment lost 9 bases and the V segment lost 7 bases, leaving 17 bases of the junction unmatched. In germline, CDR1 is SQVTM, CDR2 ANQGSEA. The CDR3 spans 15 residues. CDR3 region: CSASVVGGVLGEQFF. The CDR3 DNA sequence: TGCAGCGCCTCGGTGGTCGGGGGGGTTCTAGGTGAGCAGTTCTTC.

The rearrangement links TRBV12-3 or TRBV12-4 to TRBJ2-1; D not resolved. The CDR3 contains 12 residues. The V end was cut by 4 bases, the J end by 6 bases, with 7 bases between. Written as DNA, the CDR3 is TGTGCCAGCAGTTCTAGGTCCAATGAGCAGTTCTTC. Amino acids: CASSSRSNEQFF.

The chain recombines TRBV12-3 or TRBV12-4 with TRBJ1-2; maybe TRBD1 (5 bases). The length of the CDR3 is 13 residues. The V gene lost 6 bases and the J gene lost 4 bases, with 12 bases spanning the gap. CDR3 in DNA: TGTGCCAGCAGACCCAGGGCTGCCTATGGCTACACCTTC. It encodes CASRPRAAYGYTF.

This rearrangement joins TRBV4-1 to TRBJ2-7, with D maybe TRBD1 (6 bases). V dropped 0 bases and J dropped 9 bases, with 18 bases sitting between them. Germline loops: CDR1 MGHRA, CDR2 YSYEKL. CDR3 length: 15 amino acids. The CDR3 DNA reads TGCGCCAGCAGCCAAGAAGAAGGGGGTGTCCGCGGGCAGTACTTC. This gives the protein CASSQEEGGVRGQYF.

CDR3 DNA: TGTGCCAGCAGCCAGGAGGACTCCAATGAGCAGTTCTTC. It encodes CASSQEDSNEQFF. The rearrangement joins TRBV4-2 to TRBJ2-1, with D maybe TRBD2 (5 bases). The CDR3 runs 13 residues. V lost 3 bases, J lost 6 bases, and 9 bases lay in between. In germline, CDR1 is LGHNA, CDR2 YNFKEQ.

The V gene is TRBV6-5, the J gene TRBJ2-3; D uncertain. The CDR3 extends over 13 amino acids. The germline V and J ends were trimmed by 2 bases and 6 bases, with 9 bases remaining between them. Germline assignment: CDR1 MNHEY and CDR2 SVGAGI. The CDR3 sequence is CASSYAPRDTQYF. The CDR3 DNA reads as TGTGCCAGCAGTTACGCGCCCCGGGATACGCAGTATTTT.

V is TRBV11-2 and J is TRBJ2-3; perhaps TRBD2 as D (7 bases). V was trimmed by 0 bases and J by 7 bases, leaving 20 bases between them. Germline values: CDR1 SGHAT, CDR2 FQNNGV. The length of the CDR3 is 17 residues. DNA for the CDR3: TGTGCCAGCAGCTTAGATTGGCGGGGGCAGGGTACAAATACGCAGTATTTT. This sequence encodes CASSLDWRGQGTNTQYF.